The rows below give T cell receptor beta chains drawn from one sample of a study of CD8 T cells in ankylosing spondylitis. Each CDR3 protein gets one entry after TCRdb re-called the 5' RACE reads with MiXCR. The sample contains about 250,000 distinct CDR3 sequences, over 30% of which appear only once. Sequencing was done on a sample of blood, either unsorted or a sorted T cell fraction (not recorded which). These receptors all stem from a male donor with ankylosing spondylitis or in good health (not recorded which). Each CDR3 is given with its conserved first and last residue. A D gene is named only where the DNA matches it firmly. Expanded clones get a size class; other rows say once, few or many, or leave the size out.

>TRBV20-1|-|TRBD1|TRBJ1-5
CSARNRGLGQPQHF
TGCAGTGCTAGGAACAGGGGGCTGGGACAGCCCCAGCATTTT
>TRBV5-5|-|-|TRBJ2-3
CASSLDSPPDTQYF
TGTGCCAGCAGCTTGGATTCACCTCCCGATACGCAGTATTTT
>TRBV7-9|-|-|TRBJ1-2
CASSIALGGYGYTF
TGTGCCAGCAGCATAGCGCTTGGGGGCTATGGCTACACCTTC
>TRBV27|few|TRBD1|TRBJ2-7
CASSFLTGGYEQYF
TGTGCCAGCAGTTTCTTGACAGGGGGGTACGAGCAGTACTTC
>TRBV12-3/TRBV12-4|-|-|TRBJ2-5
CASRSEETQYF
TGTGCCAGCAGGTCGGAAGAGACCCAGTACTTC
>TRBV20-1|-|TRBD2|TRBJ2-1
CSGARTSLDNEQFF
TGCAGTGGGGCAAGGACTAGTCTCGACAATGAGCAGTTCTTC
>TRBV20-1|few|TRBD1|TRBJ2-5
CSARAIGTGETQYF
TGCAGTGCTAGAGCTATCGGGACAGGGGAGACCCAGTACTTC
>TRBV10-3|few|-|TRBJ2-7
CAISGGGDSSYEQYF
TGTGCCATCAGTGGAGGAGGGGACAGTTCCTACGAGCAGTACTTC
>TRBV15|-|-|TRBJ1-2
CATSRDDGALTF
TGTGCCACCAGCAGAGATGACGGGGCTCTCACCTTC
>TRBV20-1|-|TRBD2|TRBJ2-5
CSAREVWSSGGVQETQYF
TGCAGTGCTAGAGAGGTTTGGAGTAGCGGGGGGGTCCAAGAGACCCAGTACTTC
>TRBV11-2|-|-|TRBJ2-1
CASSWQAGVTNEQFF
TGTGCCAGCAGCTGGCAGGCAGGGGTTACGAATGAGCAGTTCTTC
>TRBV10-3|few|TRBD1|TRBJ2-7
CAISRDRAGGYYEQYF
TGTGCCATCAGCCGGGACAGGGCAGGGGGTTACTACGAGCAGTACTTC
>TRBV12-3/TRBV12-4|few|TRBD2|TRBJ2-7
CASSPRTSGYEQYF
TGTGCCAGCAGTCCCAGGACTAGCGGCTACGAGCAGTACTTC
>TRBV15|-|TRBD1|TRBJ2-3
CATSTSQGAADTQYF
TGTGCCACCAGCACCTCACAGGGGGCCGCAGATACGCAGTATTTT
>TRBV7-2|few|-|TRBJ2-7
CASSPPGFRPHEQYF
TGTGCCAGCAGCCCACCCGGGTTTCGCCCCCACGAGCAGTACTTC
>TRBV15|-|-|TRBJ2-3
CATAAVTDTQYF
TGTGCCACCGCGGCAGTCACAGATACGCAGTATTTT
>TRBV15|few|TRBD1|TRBJ1-5
CATSRNRWTGGGQIQPQHF
TGTGCCACCAGCAGAAATCGATGGACAGGGGGCGGACAGATACAGCCCCAGCATTTT
>TRBV12-3/TRBV12-4|-|-|TRBJ2-5
CASSLVGSWTQYF
TGTGCCAGCAGTTTGGTTGGCAGTTGGACCCAGTACTTC
>TRBV20-1|many|-|TRBJ2-7
CSASSGGVNEQYF
TGCAGTGCTAGTTCCGGGGGAGTGAACGAGCAGTACTTC
>TRBV11-3|-|-|TRBJ2-1
CASSLRGLSSYNEQFF
TGTGCCAGCAGCTTGCGGGGACTGAGCTCCTACAATGAGCAGTTCTTC
>TRBV20-1|-|-|TRBJ2-3
CSATPWADTQYF
TGCAGTGCTACTCCTTGGGCAGATACGCAGTATTTT
>TRBV27|-|-|TRBJ2-3
CASSPDSPSTDTQYF
TGTGCCAGCAGTCCGGACAGTCCTAGCACAGATACGCAGTATTTT
>TRBV20-1|-|-|TRBJ1-6
CSAWRGTDSPLHF
TGCAGTGCATGGCGGGGGACGGATTCACCCCTCCACTTT
>TRBV5-1|few|-|TRBJ1-2
CASSGGTNYGYTF
TGCGCCAGCAGCGGCGGGACTAACTATGGCTACACCTTC
>TRBV7-8|-|TRBD1|TRBJ2-2
CASSLEGAGGELFF
TGTGCCAGCAGCTTAGAGGGGGCCGGCGGGGAGCTGTTTTTT